These 15 T cell receptor beta chains originate from one sample sequenced in a study of T cell changes during pregnancy in multiple sclerosis. Sequenced by immunoSEQ multiplex PCR; TCRdb stores in-frame clones only, minus some. The repertoire consists of roughly 40,000 clones, with 91% occurring once and the leading ten covering 0.73%. The material was CD4+ T cells from peripheral blood mononuclear cells, obtained before pregnancy. Receptors were obtained from a female donor with multiple sclerosis, enrolled in a pregnancy study.

This clone was observed a single time. The chain employs TRBV30 and TRBJ2-7; 8 positions match TRBD1. The J segment lost 5 bases and the V segment lost 0 bases, leaving 9 bases of the junction unmatched. The germline V gene has CDR1 GTSNPN and CDR2 SVGIG (reference sequence). This CDR3 contains 15 residues. This chain's CDR3 is CAWSVPDRDRDEQYF. In DNA form, the CDR3 reads TGTGCCTGGAGTGTACCGGACAGGGATAGAGACGAGCAGTACTTC.

J is TRBJ1-1 and V is TRBV6-6; 10 bases agree with TRBD1. The germline V gene encodes CDR1 MNHNY and CDR2 SVGAGI (reference sequence). This CDR3 is 14 amino acids long. Germline trimming cut 5 bases from V and 5 bases from J; bases unmatched to any gene: 5. CDR3 amino acids: CASSTTGGKTEAFF. The CDR3 DNA follows: TGTGCCAGCAGTACGACAGGGGGCAAAACTGAAGCTTTCTTT.

This chain links TRBV2 with TRBJ1-3, with D unresolved. V was cut by 5 bases and J by 4 bases, with 12 bases left in between. The CDR3 extends over 14 amino acids. CDR1 and CDR2 (germline): SNHLY, FYNNEI. The CDR3 DNA follows: TGTGCCAGCAGTCGACAACCTGGAGGAAACACCATATATTTT. Residues: CASSRQPGGNTIYF.

The rearrangement links TRBV7-9 to TRBJ1-1; D is unclear. Germline values: CDR1 SEHNR, CDR2 FQNEAQ (reference sequence). Trimming pared 1 base from V and 10 bases from J, leaving 13 bases between. This CDR3 contains 13 residues. CDR3 amino acids: CASSLVGTSTAFF. Written as DNA, the CDR3 is TGTGCCAGCAGCTTAGTGGGCACTTCGACAGCTTTCTTT.

The V and J genes are TRBV19 and TRBJ1-5, with D possibly being TRBD1 (6 bases). The CDR3 spans 13 residues. The germline V gene encodes CDR1 LNHDA and CDR2 SQIVND (reference sequence). V was clipped by 1 base and J by 16 bases, with 17 bases between them. The CDR3 region has the DNA TGTGCCAGTAGTATAGCAGCCGGCGGCGGGGGCCATTTT. Translating gives CASSIAAGGGGHF.

This chain connects TRBV11-3 to TRBJ1-1; D is ambiguous. Germline V gene data show CDR1 as SGHNT and CDR2 as YENEEA. This CDR3 has 13 amino acids. The V end lost 5 bases, the J end lost 1 base, and 8 bases lay between the germline ends. The CDR3 is CASSGPGNTEAFF. The CDR3 DNA sequence: TGTGCCAGCAGCGGCCCAGGGAACACTGAAGCTTTCTTT.

The chain carries TRBV7-2 and TRBJ2-7; D is possibly TRBD2 (6 bases). Trimming took off 3 bases at V and 0 bases at J, with 15 bases between the two ends. CDR1 is SGHTA and CDR2 is FQGNSA in the germline V gene. The CDR3 sequence is 16 residues long. The CDR3 is CASSFRRVVNSYEQYF. The DNA of the CDR3 is TGTGCCAGCAGCTTTCGGAGGGTGGTGAACTCCTACGAGCAGTACTTC.

This clone was counted between two and nine times. The V and J genes are TRBV18 and TRBJ1-1; D is perhaps TRBD1 (5 bases). Germline lookup yields CDR1 KGHSH and CDR2 LQKENI. Trimming pared 3 bases from V and 3 bases from J, leaving 14 bases between. The CDR3 sequence is 15 residues long. CDR3 in DNA: TGTGCCAGCTCACCGACGGGGGTTGGAGACACTGAAGCTTTCTTT. Encoded protein: CASSPTGVGDTEAFF. The whole variable domain, remainder taken from reference TRBV18 and TRBJ1-1, is NAGVMQNPRHLVRRRGQEARLRCSPMKGHSHVYWYRQLPEEGLKFMVYLQKENIIDESGMPKERFSAEFPKEGPSILRIQQVVRGDSAAYFCASSPTGVGDTEAFFGQGTRLTVV.

The J gene is TRBJ1-4, the V gene TRBV19; a possible D gene is TRBD1 (5 bases). The CDR3 totals 15 residues. The V end lost 5 bases, the J end lost 5 bases, and 15 bases lay between the germline ends. Germline V gene lookup returns CDR1 LNHDA and CDR2 SQIVND (reference sequence). The CDR3 DNA sequence: TGTGCCAGTAGTCCCTTTGCAGGGAGGAATGAAAAACTGTTTTTT. Amino acids: CASSPFAGRNEKLFF.

V and J are TRBV2 and TRBJ1-1; 8 bases agree with TRBD1. Per germline, CDR1 SNHLY and CDR2 FYNNEI. The CDR3 sequence is 15 residues long. The trim removed 4 bases at V and 4 bases at J, leaving 8 bases unmatched. CDR3 nucleotides: TGTGCCAGCAGTGCGGGCAGGGGGCCGGCCACTGAAGCTTTCTTT. This encodes CASSAGRGPATEAFF. Drawing the rest from reference TRBV2 and TRBJ1-1, the complete variable domain is EPEVTQTPSHQVTQMGQEVILRCVPISNHLYFYWYRQILGQKVEFLVSFYNNEISEKSEIFDDQFSVERPDGSNFTLKIRSTKLEDSAMYFCASSAGRGPATEAFFGQGTRLTVV.

V is TRBV14 and J is TRBJ2-2; the match to TRBD2 covers 8 bases. CDR3 length: 18 residues. Germline loops: CDR1 SGHDN, CDR2 FVKESK. Losses at the gene ends were 3 bases for V and 1 base for J; bases not matched to a gene: 10. Here the CDR3 DNA reads TGTGCCAGCAGCCAGGGACTAGTTCCCGTACAGAACACCGGGGAGCTGTTTTTT. Translated, it gives CASSQGLVPVQNTGELFF.

The V call is TRBV18, the J call TRBJ2-5; the match to TRBD2 covers 9 bases. Germline CDR1 KGHSH, CDR2 LQKENI. This CDR3 contains 15 residues. V dropped 3 bases and J dropped 5; count of bases not matched to a gene: 7. The CDR3 is CASSPLAGEAETQYF. CDR3 DNA sequence: TGTGCCAGCTCACCGTTAGCGGGGGAGGCGGAGACCCAGTACTTC.

This chain joins TRBV27 and TRBJ2-6, with TRBD1 identical over 12 bases. Germline values: CDR1 MNHEY, CDR2 SMNVEV (reference sequence). CDR3 size: 18 residues. V trimming: 5 bases; J trimming: 3 bases; junction bases outside the gene matches: 8. The CDR3 DNA follows: TGTGCCAGCAGTGATCGCCGGGACAGGGGGCGTGGGGCCAACGTCCTGACTTTC. Amino acid sequence: CASSDRRDRGRGANVLTF.

This clone was found a few times. V and J are TRBV29-1 and TRBJ1-1, with unresolved D. CDR1 and CDR2 (germline): SQVTM, ANQGSEA. CDR3 length: 12 residues. V shed 3 bases and J shed 11 bases, with 16 bases lying between them. CDR3 region: CSVEAVVGAAFF. The CDR3 DNA is TGCAGCGTTGAGGCGGTTGTCGGCGCCGCTTTCTTT.

The V and J genes are TRBV7-8 and TRBJ2-5, with 7 nucleotides matching TRBD1. The J call may be in error: the DNA end matches TRBJ2-7 better. The CDR3 extends over 14 amino acids. The germline V gene has CDR1 SGHVS and CDR2 FQNEAQ. The CDR3 loop reads CASSLNRGSYEQYF. The CDR3 DNA reads as TGTGCCAGCAGCTTGAACAGGGGCTCCTACGAGCAGTACTTC.